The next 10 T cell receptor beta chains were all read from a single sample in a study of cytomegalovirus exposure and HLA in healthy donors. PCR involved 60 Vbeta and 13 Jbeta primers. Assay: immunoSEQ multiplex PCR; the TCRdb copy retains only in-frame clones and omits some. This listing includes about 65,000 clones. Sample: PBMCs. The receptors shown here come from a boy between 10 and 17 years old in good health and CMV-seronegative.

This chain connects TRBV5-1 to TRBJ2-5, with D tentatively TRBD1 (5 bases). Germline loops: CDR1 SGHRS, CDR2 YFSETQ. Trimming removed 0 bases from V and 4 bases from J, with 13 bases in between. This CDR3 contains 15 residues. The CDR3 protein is CASSLAKMTVETQYF. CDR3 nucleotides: TGCGCCAGCAGCTTGGCCAAGATGACAGTAGAGACCCAGTACTTC.

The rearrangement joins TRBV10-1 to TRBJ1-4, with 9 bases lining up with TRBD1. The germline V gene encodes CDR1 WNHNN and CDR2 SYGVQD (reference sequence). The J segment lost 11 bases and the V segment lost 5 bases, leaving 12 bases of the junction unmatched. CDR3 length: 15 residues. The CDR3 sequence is CASSPETGQGSKLFF. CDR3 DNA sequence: TGCGCCAGCAGTCCGGAAACGGGACAGGGTTCGAAACTGTTTTTT.

The CDR3 coding sequence is TGCACCAGCAGCCAAGATCCTAGACAGGTGAATCAGCCCCAGCATTTT. It encodes CTSSQDPRQVNQPQHF. The V and J genes are TRBV1 and TRBJ1-5; the D segment call TRBD1 is taken from the table without a DNA check. TRBV1 represents a pseudogene. The CDR3 spans 16 residues.

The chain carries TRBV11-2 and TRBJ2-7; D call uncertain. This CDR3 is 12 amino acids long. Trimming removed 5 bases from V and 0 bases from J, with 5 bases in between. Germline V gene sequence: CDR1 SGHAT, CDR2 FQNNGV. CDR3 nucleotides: TGTGCCAGCAGCCTCCCCTCCTACGAGCAGTACTTC. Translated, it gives CASSLPSYEQYF.

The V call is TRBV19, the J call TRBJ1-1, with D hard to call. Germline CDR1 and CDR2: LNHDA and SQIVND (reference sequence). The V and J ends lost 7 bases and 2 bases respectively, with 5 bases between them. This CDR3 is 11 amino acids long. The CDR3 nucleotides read TGTGCCAGTACGGGTAACACTGAAGCTTTCTTT. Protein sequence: CASTGNTEAFF.

The CDR3 DNA reads as TGCAGCTTGTGGGACTTGACCGAGGGGAATGAGCAGTTCTTC. Translated: CSLWDLTEGNEQFF. The V and J genes are TRBV29-1 and TRBJ2-1, with D possibly matching TRBD2 (6 bases). CDR1 SQVTM and CDR2 ANQGSEA come from the germline V gene. Trimming left V 8 bases short and J 7 bases short, with 21 bases between. CDR3 length equals 14 residues.

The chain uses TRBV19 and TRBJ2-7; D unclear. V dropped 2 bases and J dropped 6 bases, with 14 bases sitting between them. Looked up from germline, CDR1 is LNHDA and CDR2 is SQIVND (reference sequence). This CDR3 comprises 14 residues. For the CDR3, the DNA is TGTGCCAGTAGTATATCCTACTCGGTCCCCGAGCAGTACTTC. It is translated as CASSISYSVPEQYF.

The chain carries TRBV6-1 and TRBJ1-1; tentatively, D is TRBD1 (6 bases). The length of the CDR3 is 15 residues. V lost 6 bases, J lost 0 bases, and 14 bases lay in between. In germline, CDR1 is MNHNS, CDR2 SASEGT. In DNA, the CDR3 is TGTGCCAGCAGCGATACAGGGTACCTGAACACTGAAGCTTTCTTT. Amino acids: CASSDTGYLNTEAFF.

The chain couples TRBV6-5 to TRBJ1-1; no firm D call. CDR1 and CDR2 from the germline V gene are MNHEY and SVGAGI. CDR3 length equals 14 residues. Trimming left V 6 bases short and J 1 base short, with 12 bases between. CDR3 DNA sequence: TGTGCCAGCAGCAAACCTCGGAGGAACACTGAAGCTTTCTTT. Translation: CASSKPRRNTEAFF.

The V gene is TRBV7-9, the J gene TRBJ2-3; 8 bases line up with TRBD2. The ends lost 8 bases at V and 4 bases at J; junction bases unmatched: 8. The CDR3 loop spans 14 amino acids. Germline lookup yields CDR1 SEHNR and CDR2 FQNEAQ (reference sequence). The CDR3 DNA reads TGTGCCAGCCTAGCCAGCGGGAGTTCAGATACGCAGTATTTT. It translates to CASLASGSSDTQYF.